This TCR beta chain is drawn from a study of cytotoxic CD8 clonotypes in ibrutinib-treated CLL. Turning to the study itself: The cohort had about a dozen relapsed/refractory and some 16 treatment-naive patients, fewer than 18 IGHV unmutated. General study points: Clonality measured at baseline exceeded age-matched healthy donors, tracking circulating CD8+ T-cell counts. Few clonotypes were public, and these shrank or held steady under treatment.

Of note for this clone: The antigen remains unidentified.

Profiling relied on immunoSEQ multiplex PCR, and the TCRdb table lists in-frame clones only, not all of them. The sample yields roughly 200,000 clones, 70% seen once. Genomic DNA (roughly 2 micrograms) was obtained from cryopreserved PBMCs for construction of TCR beta libraries. This sequence was found in a human donor with chronic lymphocytic leukemia. The sequenced sample was PBMCs, obtained after 12 months of ibrutinib treatment.

CDR3 nucleotide sequence: TGTGCCAGCAGTTACGATCCGCAGGGCGGGCAGTACTTC. Residues: CASSYDPQGGQYF. The chain employs TRBV6-5 and TRBJ2-7, with D maybe TRBD1 (5 bases). Deletions cut 2 bases from V and 9 bases from J, with 14 bases between. Germline V gives CDR1 MNHEY, CDR2 SVGAGI. CDR3 size: 13 residues.